Given below is one T cell receptor beta chain in context. This table comes from immunoSEQ multiplex PCR, and its TCRdb copy is limited to in-frame clones, with some not included. The sample holds over 150,000 clones, about 91% seen once. The data were obtained in a study of T cell responses to AZD1222 COVID-19 vaccine. CDR1 MDHEN and CDR2 SYDVKM come from the germline V gene. This CDR3 has 16 residues. V lost 1 base to trimming and J lost 0 bases, with 12 bases between them. The sample in question was peripheral blood, obtained on day 0 of MenACWY control vaccination. V gene TRBV28 combines with J gene TRBJ2-5, with a weak D call TRBD2 (6 bases). The sequence was obtained from an adult in good health. CDR3 DNA: TGTGCCAGCAGTTTATTGGGACTTTTATACCAAGAGACCCAGTACTTC. It codes for CASSLLGLLYQETQYF.